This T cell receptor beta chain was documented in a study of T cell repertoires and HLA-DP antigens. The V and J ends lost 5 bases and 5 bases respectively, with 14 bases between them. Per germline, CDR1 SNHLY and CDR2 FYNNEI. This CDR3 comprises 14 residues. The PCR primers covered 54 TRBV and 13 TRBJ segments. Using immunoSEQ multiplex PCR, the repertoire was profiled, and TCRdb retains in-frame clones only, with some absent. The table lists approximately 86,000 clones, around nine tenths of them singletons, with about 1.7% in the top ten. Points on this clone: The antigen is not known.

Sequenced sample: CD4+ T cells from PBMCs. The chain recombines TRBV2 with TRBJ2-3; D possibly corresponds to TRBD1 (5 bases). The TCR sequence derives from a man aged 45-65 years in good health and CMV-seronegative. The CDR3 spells CASSLQGAGDTQYF. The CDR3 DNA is TGTGCCAGCAGTCTGCAGGGCGCTGGAGATACGCAGTATTTT.